This TCR beta chain was profiled in a study of T cells in Graves' hyperthyroidism and ophthalmopathy. There are many counts of this clonotype. Amplification yielded TCR beta CDR3 regions, with RNA transcripts as the source. The HTBI primer set served for first-round RT-PCR of the TCR CDR3. TCRdb ran MiXCR on the multiplex PCR reads and lists one entry per CDR3 protein. The table has more than 350,000 distinct CDR3 sequences, 17% seen once. The sequence came from a woman younger than 45 with Graves' hyperthyroidism that later progressed to Graves' ophthalmopathy. Material for sequencing was blood.

CDR3: CASSVGALGLAGPYNEQFF. CDR3 coding DNA: TGTGCCAGCAGCGTAGGGGCCCTTGGACTAGCGGGCCCATACAATGAGCAGTTCTTC. This chain joins TRBV9 and TRBJ2-1; 11 bases are shared with TRBD2. The CDR3 is made up of 19 amino acids. V lost 0 bases to trimming and J lost 4 bases; unmatched junction nucleotides: 12. In germline, CDR1 is SGDLS, CDR2 YYNGEE.